One TCR beta chain is described in this entry. The CDR3 is 15 amino acids. Trimming stripped 1 base from V and 3 bases from J, with 13 bases between. Germline CDR1 and CDR2: LNHDA and SQIVND (reference sequence). The sample originates from a study of blood T cell repertoires in COVID-19. Authors' analysis steps: It was from reference gene primer amplification that nucleated cell counts were estimated. Using immunoSEQ multiplex PCR, the repertoire was profiled, and TCRdb retains in-frame clones only, with some absent. The V and J calls and the clone size are those of that table, but D and trimming were determined from the DNA. The sample includes 100,000 or so clones, 80% to 90% of them seen just once.

The gene calls are TRBV19 and TRBJ2-7, with D maybe TRBD2 (5 bases). Sequencing was carried out using peripheral blood. This receptor was taken from a human donor with acute or convalescent COVID-19. The donor label of this sample is uncertain. The CDR3 DNA reads as TGTGCCAGTAGTATAGTCGCGGGCTACCTCTACGAGCAGTACTTC. Translating gives CASSIVAGYLYEQYF.